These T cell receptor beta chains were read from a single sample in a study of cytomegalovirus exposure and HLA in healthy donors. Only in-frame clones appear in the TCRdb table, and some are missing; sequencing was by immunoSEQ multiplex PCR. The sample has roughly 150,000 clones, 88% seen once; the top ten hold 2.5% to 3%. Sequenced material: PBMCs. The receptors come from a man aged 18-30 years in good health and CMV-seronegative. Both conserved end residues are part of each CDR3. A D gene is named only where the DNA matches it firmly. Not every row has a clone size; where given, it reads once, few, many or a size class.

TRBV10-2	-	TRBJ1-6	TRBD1	TGCGCCAGCTCGACAGGGGGCGCGAGTAATTCACCCCTCCACTTT	CASSTGGASNSPLHF
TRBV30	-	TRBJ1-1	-	TGTGCCTGGAGTGATACAGAGGAAGCTTTCTTT	CAWSDTEEAFF
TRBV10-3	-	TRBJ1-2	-	TGTGCCATCAGTGGACCTAACGAGGGCGGAGGCTACACCTTC	CAISGPNEGGGYTF
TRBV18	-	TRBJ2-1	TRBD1	TGTGCCAGCTCACCGCTAACCGGGACAGGCTACAATGAGCAGTTCTTC	CASSPLTGTGYNEQFF
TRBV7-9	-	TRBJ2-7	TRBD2	TGTGCCAGCAGCTTCCTCTCCGGCGGGAGTAGGAACGAGCAGTACTTC	CASSFLSGGSRNEQYF
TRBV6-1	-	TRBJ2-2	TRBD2	TGTGCCAGCAGTGATCCGGCTAGCGGGGGGGCCGAGACCGGGGAGCTGTTTTTT	CASSDPASGGAETGELFF
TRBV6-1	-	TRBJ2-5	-	TGTGCCAGCGTGGCTAGTTTTGTCGAGACCCAGTACTTC	CASVASFVETQYF
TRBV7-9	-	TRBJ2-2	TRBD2	TGTGCCAGCAGCTACCGGACAGGTGGACTAGCGCGGAACACCGGGGAGCTGTTTTTT	CASSYRTGGLARNTGELFF
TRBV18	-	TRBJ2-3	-	TGTGCCAGCTCACCCATTGGAGGGTCAGATACGCAGTATTTT	CASSPIGGSDTQYF
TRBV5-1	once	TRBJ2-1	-	TGCGCCAGCAGCTTCCCCGGACTCAATGAGCAGTTCTTC	CASSFPGLNEQFF
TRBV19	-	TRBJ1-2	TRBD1	TGTGCCAGTAGTCGACAAGTCCTTTTGGACAGGGGGTTGCATGGTGCGAACTATGGCTACACCTTC	CASSRQVLLDRGLHGANYGYTF
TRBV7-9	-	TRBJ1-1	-	TGTGCCAGCAGCTTAATCACAATCGAAGCTTTCTTT	CASSLITIEAFF
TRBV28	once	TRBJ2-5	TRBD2	TGTGCCAGCAGTGTCATAGGACTAGCGGGAGGGAGGGAGACCCAGTACTTC	CASSVIGLAGGRETQYF
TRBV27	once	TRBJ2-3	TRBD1	TGTGCCAGCAGTTTATCGGGGACAGGGACGCAGTATTTT	CASSLSGTGTQYF
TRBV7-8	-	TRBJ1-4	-	TGTGCCAGCAGCGGATACAGTTCAACTAATGAAAAACTGTTTTTT	CASSGYSSTNEKLFF
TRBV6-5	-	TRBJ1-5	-	TGTGCCAGCAGTCAGCCAAGGGGGAGCAATCAGCCCCAGCATTTT	CASSQPRGSNQPQHF
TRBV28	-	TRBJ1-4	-	TGTGCCAGCAGTTTCAGGGGTGGTGGTGAAAAACTGTTTTTT	CASSFRGGGEKLFF
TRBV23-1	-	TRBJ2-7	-	TGCGCCAGCAGTCATTCTGACAGACCTGGGCGGCCGCAGTACTTC	CASSHSDRPGRPQYF
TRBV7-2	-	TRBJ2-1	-	TGTGCCACCCAGGGTTACAACAATGAGCAGTTCTTC	CATQGYNNEQFF
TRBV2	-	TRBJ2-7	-	TGTGCCAGCAGTCCGAGTCGACAGTTCTACGAGCAGTACTTC	CASSPSRQFYEQYF
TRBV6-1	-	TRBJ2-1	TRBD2	TGTGCCAGCAGTGAACCCCAGCGGGGGGGCAATGAGCAGTTCTTC	CASSEPQRGGNEQFF
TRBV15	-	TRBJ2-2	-	TGTGCCACCTCCGGGATATCGAACACCGGGGAGCTGTTTTTT	CATSGISNTGELFF
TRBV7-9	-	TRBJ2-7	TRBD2	TGTGCCAGCAGCTTACTGACTAGCATAGAGCAGTACTTC	CASSLLTSIEQYF
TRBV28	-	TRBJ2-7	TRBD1	TGTGCCAGCAGTTCCCCGGACAGGGTCTCCTACGAGCAGTACTTC	CASSSPDRVSYEQYF
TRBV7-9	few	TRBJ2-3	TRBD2	TGTGCCACTCGCTGGGAGGGTGCTACGCAGTATTTT	CATRWEGATQYF
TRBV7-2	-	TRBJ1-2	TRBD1	TGTGCCAGCAGCTTAGAGGACAGGTCCTCCGCGGGCTACACCTTC	CASSLEDRSSAGYTF
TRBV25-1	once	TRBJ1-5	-	TGTGCCAGCAGTAGGGGAAACAATCAGCCCCAGCATTTT	CASSRGNNQPQHF
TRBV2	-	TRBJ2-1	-	TGTGCCAGCAACCTTGCTAGCTCCGCGCTTAATGAGCAGTTCTTC	CASNLASSALNEQFF
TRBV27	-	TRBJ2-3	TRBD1	TGTGCCAGCAGTTCCCTGACAGGGGGCACAGATACGCAGTATTTT	CASSSLTGGTDTQYF
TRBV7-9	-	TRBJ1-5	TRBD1	TGTGCCAGCAGCTCGAGTACAGGGGGGGATGGCAATCAGCCCCAGCATTTT	CASSSSTGGDGNQPQHF
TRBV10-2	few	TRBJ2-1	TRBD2	TGCGCCAGCAGAGGGAGGGTCAGGGCCTACAATGAGCAGTTCTTC	CASRGRVRAYNEQFF
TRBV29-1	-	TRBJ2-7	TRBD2	TGCAGCGTTGAAGGTTCTAGCGGGGGTAGAAGCTCCTACGAGCAGTACTTC	CSVEGSSGGRSSYEQYF
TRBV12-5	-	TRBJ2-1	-	TGTGCTAGTGGTTTGGGGGCTGCAACTTACAATGAGCAGTTCTTC	CASGLGAATYNEQFF
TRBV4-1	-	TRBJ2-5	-	TGCGCCAGCAGCCATCCTCAGGGGGGTTGGGAGACCCAGTACTTC	CASSHPQGGWETQYF
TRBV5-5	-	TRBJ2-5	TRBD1	TGTGCCAGCAGCGGGCTTACCGGGACAGGGCTGGAGACCCAGTACTTC	CASSGLTGTGLETQYF
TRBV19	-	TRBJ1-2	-	TGTGCCAGTACAATCCTCGGGGGGCACTATGGCTACACCTTC	CASTILGGHYGYTF
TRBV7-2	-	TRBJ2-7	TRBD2	TGTGCCAGCAGCCCAAGCGGGAGGAGCTCCTACGAGCAGTACTTC	CASSPSGRSSYEQYF
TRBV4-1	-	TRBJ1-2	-	TGCGCCAGCAGCCAAGGGCGACAGCCCCTGGATGGTGGCTACACCTTC	CASSQGRQPLDGGYTF
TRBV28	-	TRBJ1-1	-	TGTGCCAGCAGGTCGGGTGGGTACACTGAAGCTTTCTTT	CASRSGGYTEAFF
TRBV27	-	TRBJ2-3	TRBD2	TGTGCCAGCAGTTTACCTAGCGGTGGGTCAGATACGCAGTATTTT	CASSLPSGGSDTQYF
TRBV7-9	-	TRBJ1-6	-	TGTGCCAGCAGTAACTTCTTAAACAATTCACCCCTCCACTTT	CASSNFLNNSPLHF
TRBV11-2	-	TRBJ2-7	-	TGTGCCAGCAGCTTAGTGTTAACGGGAGCCCCCGAGCAGTACTTC	CASSLVLTGAPEQYF
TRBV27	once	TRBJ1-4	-	TGTGCCAGCAGCCGGGAGGGTAATGAAAAACTGTTTTTT	CASSREGNEKLFF
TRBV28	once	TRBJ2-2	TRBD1	TGTGCCACCTCCCCCGGGACAGGGGTTCCCGGGGAGCTGTTTTTT	CATSPGTGVPGELFF
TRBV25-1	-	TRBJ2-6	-	TGTGCCAGCAGTGAAAGCGAGAGGGCTGGGGCCAACGTCCTGACTTTC	CASSESERAGANVLTF
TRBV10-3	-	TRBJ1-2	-	TGTGCCATCAGTGAGACTCCGGGACTGTCTGGCTACACCTTC	CAISETPGLSGYTF
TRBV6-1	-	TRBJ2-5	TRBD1	TGTGCCAGCAGTGCAAGGACCGGGGACAGGGGGGGGACCCAGTACTTC	CASSARTGDRGGTQYF
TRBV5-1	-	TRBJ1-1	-	TGCGCCAGCAGCTTGGCACTGCGCGACACTGAAGCTTTCTTT	CASSLALRDTEAFF
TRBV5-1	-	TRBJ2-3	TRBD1	TGCGCCAGCAACCGACAGGGCGCTAGCACAGATACGCAGTATTTT	CASNRQGASTDTQYF
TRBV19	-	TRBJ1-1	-	TGTGCCAGTAGTATAGGGACAGTTGGAGACACTGAAGCTTTCTTT	CASSIGTVGDTEAFF
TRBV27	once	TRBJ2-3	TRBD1	TGTGCCAGCAGTCCTGGACAGGCTTATACGCAGTATTTT	CASSPGQAYTQYF